This TCR beta chain originates from a study of cytotoxic CD8 clonotypes in ibrutinib-treated CLL. The data were produced by immunoSEQ multiplex PCR, yet TCRdb's version contains in-frame clones alone and is incomplete. The table lists some 200,000 clones, more than 75% of them singletons. Overall study findings and caveats: Whereas clonality rose at ibrutinib response, it declined toward baseline at progression.

From germline, CDR1 is MNHEY and CDR2 SVGAGI. There are 15 residues in the CDR3. After removal of 5 bases from V and 5 bases from J, the junction contained 10 bases not matched to a gene. Concerning this clone: Its antigen is unidentified.

This clonotype originated in a human donor with chronic lymphocytic leukemia. Sequenced material: PBMCs, taken after 12 months of ibrutinib treatment. The V gene is TRBV6-5, the J gene TRBJ1-1; 8 nucleotides match TRBD1. The CDR3 protein is CASSKQGARGTEAFF. CDR3 bases: TGTGCCAGCAGTAAGCAGGGGGCAAGGGGGACTGAAGCTTTCTTT.